The 16 T cell receptor beta chains given below trace back to one sample, sequenced in a study of response to subunit inactivated influenza vaccine. TCRdb redid the calling of the RT-PCR reads with MiXCR, one entry per CDR3 protein. The repertoire holds 300,000 to 350,000 distinct CDR3 sequences, approximately 21% seen once, with around 10% in the top ten. Here the sequenced sample was PBMCs from blood, taken roughly 20 months after vaccination. Every receptor here comes from a man between 50 and 75 years old who received an inactivated influenza vaccine.

DNA for the CDR3: TGTGCCAGCAGCCAAGCACTAGCGGGGTTCGGGGAGCTGTTTTTT. This encodes CASSQALAGFGELFF. The chain combines TRBV3-1 with TRBJ2-2, with 10 positions matching TRBD2. Germline CDR1 reads LGHDT; CDR2 reads YNNKEL (reference sequence). Germline trimming cut 1 base from V and 7 bases from J; bases unmatched to any gene: 3. The CDR3 is 15 residues long.

This clonotype was observed a few times. The rearrangement links TRBV5-6 to TRBJ2-1, with 11 bases that match TRBD2. The CDR3 extends over 16 amino acids. Looked up from germline, CDR1 is SGHDT and CDR2 is YYEEEE. With 2 bases clipped from V and 2 bases from J, the junction kept 3 bases outside the gene matches. The CDR3 DNA reads as TGTGCCAGCAGCTTTTTGACTAGCGGGACCTACAATGAGCAGTTCTTC. Residues: CASSFLTSGTYNEQFF.

The V call is TRBV4-3, the J call TRBJ1-6; D call uncertain. The CDR3 extends over 16 amino acids. V lost 0 bases and J 3 bases, leaving 9 bases between the germline ends. Germline V gene sequence: CDR1 LGHNA, CDR2 YSLEER. The CDR3 sequence: CASSQDFGYYNSPLHF. CDR3 nucleotide sequence: TGCGCCAGCAGCCAAGATTTCGGGTACTATAATTCACCCCTCCACTTT.

CDR3 sequence reads: CSVEDRAEAKNIQYF. CDR3 bases: TGCAGCGTTGAAGATCGAGCAGAGGCCAAAAACATTCAGTACTTC. The chain links TRBV29-1 to TRBJ2-4; D gene unclear. The CDR3 covers 15 residues. V was cut by 0 bases and J by 1 base, with 10 bases left in between. Looked up from germline, CDR1 is SQVTM and CDR2 is ANQGSEA. Together with reference TRBV29-1 and TRBJ2-4, the CDR3 gives the full variable domain: SAVISQKPSRDICQRGTSLTIQCQVDSQVTMMFWYRQQPGQSLTLIATANQGSEATYESGFVIDKFPISRPNLTFSTLTVSNMSPEDSSIYLCSVEDRAEAKNIQYFGAGTRLSVL.

The chain employs TRBV4-3 and TRBJ1-5, with a tentative D call TRBD1 (5 bases). Trimming took off 0 bases at V and 5 bases at J, with 11 bases between the two ends. CDR1 and CDR2 (germline): LGHNA, YSLEER. The CDR3 extends over 15 amino acids. CDR3 coding DNA: TGCGCCAGCAGCCAAGATTGGCCAGGGCATCAGCCCCAGCATTTT. Translated: CASSQDWPGHQPQHF.

V is TRBV12-2 and J is TRBJ2-1. TRBV12-2 is deemed a pseudogene. This CDR3 is 17 amino acids long. The CDR3 spells CASRLEPSGSSYNEQFF. The CDR3 region has the DNA TGTGCAAGTCGCTTAGAACCGAGCGGGAGCTCCTACAATGAGCAGTTCTTC.

CDR3 protein: CASSLLSGFPQETQYF. DNA for the CDR3: TGTGCCAGCAGTTTATTGTCAGGGTTCCCACAAGAGACCCAGTACTTC. This sequence joins TRBV12-3 or TRBV12-4 and TRBJ2-5; a possible D gene is TRBD1 (5 bases). Trimming removed 2 bases from V and 2 bases from J, with 15 bases in between. The CDR3 totals 16 residues.

The V and J genes are TRBV24-1 and TRBJ1-6, with D maybe TRBD1 (5 bases). Germline V lookup: CDR1 KGHDR, CDR2 SFDVKD. V was trimmed by 4 bases and J by 7 bases, leaving 10 bases between them. This CDR3 contains 14 residues. CDR3 coding DNA: TGTGCCACCAGTGACGGGGGACGCAATTCACCCCTCCACTTT. This codes for CATSDGGRNSPLHF.

This clonotype was seen more than once but under ten times. The V call is TRBV6-2 or TRBV6-3, the J call TRBJ2-1, with 10 bases matching TRBD2. The V gene's germline CDR1 is MNHEY and CDR2 SVGEGT. The CDR3 is 20 amino acids. V dropped 2 bases and J dropped 4; count of bases not matched to a gene: 17. CDR3 sequence (DNA): TGTGCCAGCAGTTACCCCCCCGGGTTTCTAGCGGGAGCGGGTTACAATGAGCAGTTCTTC. It specifies CASSYPPGFLAGAGYNEQFF.

This clonotype showed up just a few times. The rearrangement links TRBV10-1 to TRBJ1-1; 7 positions agree with TRBD1. The CDR3 contains 15 residues. Per germline, CDR1 WNHNN and CDR2 SYGVQD (reference sequence). Trimming cost V 7 bases and J 3 bases; bases outside gene matches: 11. The DNA for the CDR3 is TGCGCCAGCAAAATTGCCGGGACAGCCTACACTGAAGCTTTCTTT. It specifies CASKIAGTAYTEAFF.

This clonotype was observed many times. J is TRBJ1-5 and V is TRBV7-8; D uncertain. This CDR3 has 14 residues. CDR1 and CDR2 from the germline V gene are SGHVS and FQNEAQ. Trimming cost V 0 bases and J 1 base, with 4 bases left between them. For the CDR3, the DNA is TGTGCCAGCAGCTTAGCGTTAAGCAATCAGCCCCAGCATTTT. This encodes CASSLALSNQPQHF. Filled out from reference TRBV7-8 and TRBJ1-5, the complete variable domain reads GAGVSQSPRYKVAKRGQDVALRCDPISGHVSLFWYQQALGQGPEFLTYFQNEAQLDKSGLPSDRFFAERPEGSVSTLKIQRTQQEDSAVYLCASSLALSNQPQHFGDGTRLSIL.

This clonotype was detected many times. CDR3 loop: CASRTAGQGNQPQHF. Here the CDR3 DNA reads TGTGCCAGCAGAACGGCGGGGCAGGGGAATCAGCCCCAGCATTTT. This chain links TRBV6-2 or TRBV6-3 with TRBJ1-5; a possible D gene is TRBD1 (6 bases). Germline V gene lookup returns CDR1 MNHEY and CDR2 SVGEGT. The CDR3 extends over 15 amino acids. V lost 6 bases to trimming and J lost 4 bases, with 16 bases between them.

This clonotype was recorded a few times. V gene TRBV6-1 combines with J gene TRBJ1-4; no clear D gene. Deletions cut 9 bases from V and 3 bases from J, with 11 bases between. The CDR3 covers 13 residues. Germline V gives CDR1 MNHNS, CDR2 SASEGT. CDR3 coding DNA: TGTGCCAGTCTGTATTATGCTAATGAAAAACTGTTTTTT. It translates to CASLYYANEKLFF.

This clonotype occurred a few times. The chain links TRBV4-1 to TRBJ2-3; TRBD2 might be the D (5 bases). Germline V gene data show CDR1 as MGHRA and CDR2 as YSYEKL. The CDR3 has 13 amino acids. Trimming took off 2 bases at V and 7 bases at J, with 10 bases between the two ends. The CDR3 region is CASSQSTGNTQYF. In nucleotides, the CDR3 is TGCGCCAGCAGCCAATCTACGGGAAATACGCAGTATTTT.

CDR3: CASSEAPEYEQYF. The CDR3 bases are TGTGCCAGCAGTGAGGCGCCGGAGTACGAGCAGTACTTC. The chain couples TRBV2 to TRBJ2-7, with D unresolved. In germline, CDR1 is SNHLY, CDR2 FYNNEI. The germline V and J ends were trimmed by 3 bases and 4 bases, with 10 bases remaining between them. The CDR3 covers 13 residues.

This clonotype was picked up many times. CDR3 sequence (DNA): TGTGCCAGCAGCTCCTCCGGGACAGGTTTTGGCTACACCTTC. Its protein is CASSSSGTGFGYTF. The chain uses TRBV7-9 and TRBJ1-2, with 8 bases that match TRBD1. Unmatched junction bases numbered 8, after V lost 4 bases and J lost 7 bases. CDR1 and CDR2 (germline): SEHNR, FQNEAQ (reference sequence). This CDR3 region has 14 residues.